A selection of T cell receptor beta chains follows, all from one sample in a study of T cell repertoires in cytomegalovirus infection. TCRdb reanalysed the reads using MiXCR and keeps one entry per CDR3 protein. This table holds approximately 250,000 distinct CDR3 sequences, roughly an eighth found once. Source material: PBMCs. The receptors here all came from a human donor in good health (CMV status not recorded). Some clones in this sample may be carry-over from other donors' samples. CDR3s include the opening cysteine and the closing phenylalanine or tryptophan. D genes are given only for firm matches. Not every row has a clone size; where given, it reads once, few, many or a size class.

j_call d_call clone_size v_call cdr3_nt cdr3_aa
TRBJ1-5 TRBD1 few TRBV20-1 TGCAGTGGAGGAGGGGACAGGGGTTGTTTTGGGAATCAGCCCCAGCATTTT CSGGGDRGCFGNQPQHF
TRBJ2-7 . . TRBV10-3 TGTGCCACCAGAGCAGGGGACCACTACGAGCAGTACTTC CATRAGDHYEQYF
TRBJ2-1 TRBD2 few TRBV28 TGTGCCAGCAGTCCCTCGGGGGGAAATGAGCAGTTCTTC CASSPSGGNEQFF
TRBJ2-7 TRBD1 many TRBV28 TGTGCCAGCAGCTCCCTCGACAGGGGTACCTACGAGCAGTACTTC CASSSLDRGTYEQYF
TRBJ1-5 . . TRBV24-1 TGTGCCACCGGCCCCGTGGGAGATCAGTCCCAGCATTTT CATGPVGDQSQHF
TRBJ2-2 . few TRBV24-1 TGTGCCACCAGTGATCCGGGATTTTTTGTACGGGGGGAGCTGTTTTTT CATSDPGFFVRGELFF
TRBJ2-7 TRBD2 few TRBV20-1 TGCAGTGCTAGTAAGCTAGCGGGACTTATCTCCTACGAGCAGTACTTC CSASKLAGLISYEQYF
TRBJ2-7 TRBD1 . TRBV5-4 TGTGCCAGCAGCTTGGGGGACAGGGAGCAGTACTTC CASSLGDREQYF
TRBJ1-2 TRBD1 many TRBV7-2 TGTGCCAGCAGCCAAACAGGGGAAGGCTACACCTTC CASSQTGEGYTF
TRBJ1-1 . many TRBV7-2 TGTGCCAGCAGCTGGGACGGGCTTGGGGAAGCTTTCTTT CASSWDGLGEAFF
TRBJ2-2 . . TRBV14 TGTGCCAGCAGCCAAGTAGGGAGAACCGGGGAGCTGTTTTTT CASSQVGRTGELFF
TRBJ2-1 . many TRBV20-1 TGCAGTGCTAGGCCCCCGGGGTCCAACAATGAGCAGTTCTTC CSARPPGSNNEQFF
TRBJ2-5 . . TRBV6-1 TGTGCCAGCAGCGTCACGAAAGAGACCCAGTACTTC CASSVTKETQYF
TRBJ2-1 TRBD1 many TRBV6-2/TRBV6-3 TGTGCCAGCAGCAACCCCCGGGACAGGTTTATGAGCTCCTACAATGAGCAGTTCTTC CASSNPRDRFMSSYNEQFF
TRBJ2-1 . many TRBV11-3 TGTGCCAGCGAAACGGGAGCTCACTCCTACAATGAGCAGTTCTTC CASETGAHSYNEQFF
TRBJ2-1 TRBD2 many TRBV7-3 TGTGCCAGCAGCCCGGGGCGGGAGAATGAGCAGTTCTTC CASSPGRENEQFF
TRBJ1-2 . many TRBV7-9 TGTGCCAGCACCATCAGTAGGGGCTATGGCTACACCTTC CASTISRGYGYTF
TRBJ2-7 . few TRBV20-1 TGCAGTGCTGCGGGGCCAGGCCACTACGAGCAGTACTTC CSAAGPGHYEQYF
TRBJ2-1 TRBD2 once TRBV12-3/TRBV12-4 TGTGCCAGCAGTAAGAGACTAGCGGTGGGCTCCTACAATGAGCAGTTCTTC CASSKRLAVGSYNEQFF
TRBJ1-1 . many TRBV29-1 TGCAGCGTTGTGGCGACGACTGAAGCTTTCTTT CSVVATTEAFF
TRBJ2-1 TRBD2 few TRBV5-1 TGCGCCAGCAGCTTGACTAGCGGGAGAGGCTACAATGAGCAGTTCTTC CASSLTSGRGYNEQFF
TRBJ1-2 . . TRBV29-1 TGCAGCGTTGTTAATCGGGGGGATTCTAACTATGGCTACACCTTC CSVVNRGDSNYGYTF
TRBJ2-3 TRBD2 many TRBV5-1 TGCGCCAGCAGCTCCTCCCTGCAAGCGGGGGATACGCAGTATTTT CASSSSLQAGDTQYF
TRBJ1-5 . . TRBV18 TGTGCCAGCTCACCAGAAGGTTCGGAGCCCCAGCATTTT CASSPEGSEPQHF
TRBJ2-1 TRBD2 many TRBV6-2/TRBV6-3 TGTGCCAGCACGCACCATCAGGCGGGAGGACACAATGAGCAGTTCTTC CASTHHQAGGHNEQFF
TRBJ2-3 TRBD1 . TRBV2 TGTGCCAGCAAGAAGACAGGGTCATACACAGATACGCAGTTTTTT CASKKTGSYTDTQFF